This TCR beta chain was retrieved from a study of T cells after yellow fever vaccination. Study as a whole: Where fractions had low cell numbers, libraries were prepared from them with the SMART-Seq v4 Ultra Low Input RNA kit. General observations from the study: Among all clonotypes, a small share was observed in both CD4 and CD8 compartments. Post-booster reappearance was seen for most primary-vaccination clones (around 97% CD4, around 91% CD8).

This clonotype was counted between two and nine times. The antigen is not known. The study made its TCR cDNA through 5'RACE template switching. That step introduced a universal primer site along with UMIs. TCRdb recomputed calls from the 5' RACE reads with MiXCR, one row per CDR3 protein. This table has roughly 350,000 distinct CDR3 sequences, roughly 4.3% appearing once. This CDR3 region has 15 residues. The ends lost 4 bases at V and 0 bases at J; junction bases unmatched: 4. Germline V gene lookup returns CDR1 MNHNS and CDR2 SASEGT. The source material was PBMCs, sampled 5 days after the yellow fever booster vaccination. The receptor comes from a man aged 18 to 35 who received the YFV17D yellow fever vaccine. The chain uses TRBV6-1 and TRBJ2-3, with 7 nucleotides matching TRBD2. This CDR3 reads CASSAAGDSTDTQYF. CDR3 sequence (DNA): TGTGCCAGCAGTGCTGCGGGGGATAGCACAGATACGCAGTATTTT.